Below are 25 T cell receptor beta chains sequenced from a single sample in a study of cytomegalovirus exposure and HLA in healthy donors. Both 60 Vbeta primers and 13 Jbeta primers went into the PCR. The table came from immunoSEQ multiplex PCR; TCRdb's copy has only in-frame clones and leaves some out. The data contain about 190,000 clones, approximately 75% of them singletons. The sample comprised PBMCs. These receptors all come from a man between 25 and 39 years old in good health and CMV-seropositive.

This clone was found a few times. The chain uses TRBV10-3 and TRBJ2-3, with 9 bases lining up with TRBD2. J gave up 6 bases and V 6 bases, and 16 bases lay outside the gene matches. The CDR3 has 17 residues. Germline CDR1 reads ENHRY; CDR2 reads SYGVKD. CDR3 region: CAIRTLGAGGRSDTQYF. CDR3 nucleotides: TGTGCCATCAGGACGTTGGGTGCGGGAGGGCGTTCCGATACGCAGTATTTT.

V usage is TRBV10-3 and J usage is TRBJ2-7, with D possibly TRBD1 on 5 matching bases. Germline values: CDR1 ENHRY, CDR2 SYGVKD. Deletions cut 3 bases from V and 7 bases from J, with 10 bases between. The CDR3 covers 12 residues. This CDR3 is CAISDRAGEQYF. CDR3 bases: TGTGCCATCAGTGACAGGGCTGGGGAGCAGTACTTC.

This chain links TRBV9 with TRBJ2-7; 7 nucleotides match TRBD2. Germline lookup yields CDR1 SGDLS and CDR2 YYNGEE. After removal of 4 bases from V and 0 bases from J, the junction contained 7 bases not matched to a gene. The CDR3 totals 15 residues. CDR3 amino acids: CASSLEAGPSYEQYF. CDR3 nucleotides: TGTGCCAGCAGCTTGGAAGCGGGACCCTCCTACGAGCAGTACTTC. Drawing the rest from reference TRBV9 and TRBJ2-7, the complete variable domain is DSGVTQTPKHLITATGQRVTLRCSPRSGDLSVYWYQQSLDQGLQFLIQYYNGEERAKGNILERFSAQQFPDLHSELNLSSLELGDSALYFCASSLEAGPSYEQYFGPGTRLTVT.

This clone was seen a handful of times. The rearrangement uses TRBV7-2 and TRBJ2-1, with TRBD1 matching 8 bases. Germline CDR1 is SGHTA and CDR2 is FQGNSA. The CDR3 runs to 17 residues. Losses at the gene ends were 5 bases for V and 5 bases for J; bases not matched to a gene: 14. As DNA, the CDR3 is TGTGCCAGCAGCGGAGACAGGGGAGGACAATGGGACAATGAGCAGTTCTTC. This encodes CASSGDRGGQWDNEQFF.

This chain's CDR3 is CASSLSVAGGVEQFF. The CDR3 nucleotides are TGTGCCAGCAGTTTATCGGTAGCGGGAGGGGTTGAGCAGTTCTTC. The chain employs TRBV27 and TRBJ2-1; 11 bases match TRBD2. The ends lost 0 bases at V and 9 bases at J; junction bases unmatched: 4. Germline values: CDR1 MNHEY, CDR2 SMNVEV (reference sequence). There are 15 residues in the CDR3.

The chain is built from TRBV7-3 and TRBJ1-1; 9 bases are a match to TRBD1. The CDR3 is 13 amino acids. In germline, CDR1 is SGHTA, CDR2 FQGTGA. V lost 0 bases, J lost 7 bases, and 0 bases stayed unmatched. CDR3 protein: CASSLTDRGEAFF. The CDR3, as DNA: TGTGCCAGCAGCTTAACGGACAGGGGTGAAGCTTTCTTT.

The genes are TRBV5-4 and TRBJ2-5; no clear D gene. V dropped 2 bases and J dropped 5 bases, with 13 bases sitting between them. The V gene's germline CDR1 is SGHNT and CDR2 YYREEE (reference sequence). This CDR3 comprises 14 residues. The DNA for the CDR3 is TGTGCCAGCAGCTTTAGTCTCTCTGAGGAGACCCAGTACTTC. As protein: CASSFSLSEETQYF.

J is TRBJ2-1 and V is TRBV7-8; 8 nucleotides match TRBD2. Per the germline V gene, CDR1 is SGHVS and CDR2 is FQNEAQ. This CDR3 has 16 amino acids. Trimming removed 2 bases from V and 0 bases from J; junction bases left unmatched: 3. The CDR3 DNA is TGTGCCAGCAGCTTAACGGGAGGGAGCTCCTACAATGAGCAGTTCTTC. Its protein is CASSLTGGSSYNEQFF.

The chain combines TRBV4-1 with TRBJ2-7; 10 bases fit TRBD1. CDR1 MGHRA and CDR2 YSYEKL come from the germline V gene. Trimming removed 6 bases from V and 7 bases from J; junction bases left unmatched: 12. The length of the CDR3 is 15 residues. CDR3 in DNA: TGCGCCAGCAGTCTTCAGGGGACAGGGGCCCAGGAGCAGTACTTC. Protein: CASSLQGTGAQEQYF.

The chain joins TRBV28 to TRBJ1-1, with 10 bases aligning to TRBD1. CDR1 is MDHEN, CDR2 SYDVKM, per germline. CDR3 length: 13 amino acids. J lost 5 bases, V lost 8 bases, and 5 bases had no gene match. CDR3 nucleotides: TGTGCCAGCGGCCCGGGACAGGGGACTGAAGCTTTCTTT. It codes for CASGPGQGTEAFF.

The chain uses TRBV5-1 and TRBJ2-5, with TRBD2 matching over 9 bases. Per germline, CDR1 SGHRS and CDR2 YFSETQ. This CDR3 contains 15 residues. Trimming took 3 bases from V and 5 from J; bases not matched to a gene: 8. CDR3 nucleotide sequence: TGCGCCAGCAGCTACCAGGGGCTAGCGGGGGAGACCCAGTACTTC. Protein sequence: CASSYQGLAGETQYF.

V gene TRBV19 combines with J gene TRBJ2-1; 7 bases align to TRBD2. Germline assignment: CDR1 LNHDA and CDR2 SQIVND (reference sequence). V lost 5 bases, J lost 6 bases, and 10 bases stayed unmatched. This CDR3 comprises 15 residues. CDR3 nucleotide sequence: TGTGCCAGTAGTGTGGCCCGGCTAGCGGTCAATGAGCAGTTCTTC. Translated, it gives CASSVARLAVNEQFF.

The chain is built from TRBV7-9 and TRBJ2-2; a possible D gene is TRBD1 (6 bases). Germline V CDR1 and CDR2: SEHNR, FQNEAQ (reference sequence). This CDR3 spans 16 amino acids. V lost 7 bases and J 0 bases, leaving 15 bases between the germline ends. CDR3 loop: CASTDSGASNTGELFF. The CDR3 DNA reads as TGTGCCAGCACCGATTCAGGGGCTTCGAACACCGGGGAGCTGTTTTTT.

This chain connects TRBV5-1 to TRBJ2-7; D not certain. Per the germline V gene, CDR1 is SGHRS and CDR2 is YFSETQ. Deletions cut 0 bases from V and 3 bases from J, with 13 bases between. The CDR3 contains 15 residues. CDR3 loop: CASSLALGTNYEQYF. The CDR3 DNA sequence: TGCGCCAGCAGCTTGGCCCTAGGCACAAACTACGAGCAGTACTTC.

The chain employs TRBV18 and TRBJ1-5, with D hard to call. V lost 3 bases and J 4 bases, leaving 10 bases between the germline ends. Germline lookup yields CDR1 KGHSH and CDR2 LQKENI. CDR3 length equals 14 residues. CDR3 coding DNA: TGTGCCAGCTCACCCGGACGGACTAATCAGCCCCAGCATTTT. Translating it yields CASSPGRTNQPQHF.

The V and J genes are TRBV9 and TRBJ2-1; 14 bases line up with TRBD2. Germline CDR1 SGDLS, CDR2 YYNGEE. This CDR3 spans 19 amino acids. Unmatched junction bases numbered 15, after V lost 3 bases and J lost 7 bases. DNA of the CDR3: TGTGCCAGCAGCGCCGGGGGACTAGCGGGGGTGGGGGCGGGGAATGAGCAGTTCTTC. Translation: CASSAGGLAGVGAGNEQFF.

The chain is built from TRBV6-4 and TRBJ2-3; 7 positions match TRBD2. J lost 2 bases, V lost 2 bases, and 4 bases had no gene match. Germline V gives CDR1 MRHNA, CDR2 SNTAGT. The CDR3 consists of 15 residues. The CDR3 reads CASSDGTTHTDTQYF. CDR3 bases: TGTGCCAGCAGTGACGGGACTACTCACACAGATACGCAGTATTTT.

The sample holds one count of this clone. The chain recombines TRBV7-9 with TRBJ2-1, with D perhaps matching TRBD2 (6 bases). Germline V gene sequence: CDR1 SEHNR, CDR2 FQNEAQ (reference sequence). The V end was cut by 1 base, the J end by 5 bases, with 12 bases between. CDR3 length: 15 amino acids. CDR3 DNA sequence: TGTGCCAGCAGCTTAGGGGCGGGGAGCCACAATGAGCAGTTCTTC. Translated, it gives CASSLGAGSHNEQFF.

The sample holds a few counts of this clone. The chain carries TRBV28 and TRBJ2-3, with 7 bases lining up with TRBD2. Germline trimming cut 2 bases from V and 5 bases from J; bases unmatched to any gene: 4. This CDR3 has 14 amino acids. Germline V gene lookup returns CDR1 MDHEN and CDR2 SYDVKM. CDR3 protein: CASSLAGEEDTQYF. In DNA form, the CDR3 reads TGTGCCAGCAGTTTAGCGGGAGAGGAAGATACGCAGTATTTT.

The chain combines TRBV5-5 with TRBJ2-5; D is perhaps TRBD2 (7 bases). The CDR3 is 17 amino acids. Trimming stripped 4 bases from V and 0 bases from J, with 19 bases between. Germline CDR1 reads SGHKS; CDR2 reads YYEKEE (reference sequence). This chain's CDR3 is CASSAGGRGSNQETQYF. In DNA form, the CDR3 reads TGTGCCAGCAGCGCCGGGGGGCGGGGGAGTAACCAAGAGACCCAGTACTTC. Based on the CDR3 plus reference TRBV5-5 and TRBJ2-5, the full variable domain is DAGVTQSPTHLIKTRGQQVTLRCSPISGHKSVSWYQQVLGQGPQFIFQYYEKEERGRGNFPDRFSARQFPNYSSELNVNALLLGDSALYLCASSAGGRGSNQETQYFGPGTRLLVL.

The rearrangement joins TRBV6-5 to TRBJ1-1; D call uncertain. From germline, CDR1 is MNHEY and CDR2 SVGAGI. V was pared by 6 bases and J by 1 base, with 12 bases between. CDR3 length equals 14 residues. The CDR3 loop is CASSNPPGNTEAFF. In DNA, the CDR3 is TGTGCCAGCAGCAACCCACCCGGGAACACTGAAGCTTTCTTT.

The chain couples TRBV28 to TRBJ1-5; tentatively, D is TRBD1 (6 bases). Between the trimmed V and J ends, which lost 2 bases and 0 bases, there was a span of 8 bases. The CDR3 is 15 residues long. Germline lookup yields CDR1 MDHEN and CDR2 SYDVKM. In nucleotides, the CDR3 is TGTGCCAGCAGTTTAACAGGGCTTAGCAATCAGCCCCAGCATTTT. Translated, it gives CASSLTGLSNQPQHF.

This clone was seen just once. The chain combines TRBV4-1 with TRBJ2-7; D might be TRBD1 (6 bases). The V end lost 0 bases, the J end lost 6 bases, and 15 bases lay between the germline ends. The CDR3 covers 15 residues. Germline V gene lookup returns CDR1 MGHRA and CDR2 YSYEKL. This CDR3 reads CASSQEGTRGGEQYF. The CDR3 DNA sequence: TGCGCCAGCAGCCAAGAAGGGACACGGGGTGGCGAGCAGTACTTC.

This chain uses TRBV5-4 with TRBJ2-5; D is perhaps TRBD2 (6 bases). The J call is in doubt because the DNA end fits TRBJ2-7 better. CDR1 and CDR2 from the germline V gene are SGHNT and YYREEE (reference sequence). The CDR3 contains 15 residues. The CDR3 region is CASTPGTVKSYEQYF. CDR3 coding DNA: TGTGCCAGCACCCCCGGGACTGTTAAATCTTACGAGCAGTACTTC.

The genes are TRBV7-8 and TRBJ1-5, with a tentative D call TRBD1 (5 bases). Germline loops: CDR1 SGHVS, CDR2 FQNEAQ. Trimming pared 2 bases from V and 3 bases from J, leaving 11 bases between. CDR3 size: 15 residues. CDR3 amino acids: CASSLSGLYNQPQHF. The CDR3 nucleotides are TGTGCCAGCAGCTTATCGGGACTGTACAATCAGCCCCAGCATTTT.